The 7 T cell receptor beta chains below were found in one sample sequenced in a study of radiation and T cells in renal cell carcinoma. Specified time point: baseline pretreatment blood. The treatment is: 15 Gy SBRT to primary tumor, nephrectomy 4 weeks later. Generated by immunoSEQ multiplex PCR, the TCRdb table keeps only in-frame clones and is missing some. The sample includes 150,000 or so clones, 88% of them seen just once. Sample: blood, taken from a patient whose treatment included radiotherapy and nephrectomy. The receptors were sampled from a woman in her 70s with renal cell carcinoma.

This clone came up a few times. The J gene is TRBJ1-1, the V gene TRBV5-1; 11 positions match TRBD1. The germline V gene has CDR1 SGHRS and CDR2 YFSETQ. The CDR3 totals 14 residues. V dropped 3 bases and J dropped 4; count of bases not matched to a gene: 2. The CDR3: CASSSGTGGTEAFF. CDR3 DNA sequence: TGCGCCAGCAGCTCCGGGACAGGGGGCACTGAAGCTTTCTTT.

This sequence joins TRBV7-2 and TRBJ2-2; D perhaps matches TRBD1 (6 bases). Germline V gives CDR1 SGHTA, CDR2 FQGNSA. The CDR3 totals 16 residues. The ends were cut back, 1 base at V and 0 bases at J, with 9 bases in the middle. As DNA, the CDR3 is TGTGCCAGCAGCTTAGGAGGGACACCGAACACCGGGGAGCTGTTTTTT. The encoded protein is CASSLGGTPNTGELFF.

This clone was seen once. V and J are TRBV19 and TRBJ2-2; 7 positions agree with TRBD2. Unmatched junction bases numbered 4, after V lost 4 bases and J lost 2 bases. Germline V gene data show CDR1 as LNHDA and CDR2 as SQIVND (reference sequence). There are 15 residues in the CDR3. The CDR3 bases are TGTGCCAGTAGTAACCCGGGACTAAACACCGGGGAGCTGTTTTTT. Its protein product is CASSNPGLNTGELFF. Combining the CDR3 with reference TRBV19 and TRBJ2-2 gives the whole variable domain DGGITQSPKYLFRKEGQNVTLSCEQNLNHDAMYWYRQDPGQGLRLIYYSQIVNDFQKGDIAEGYSVSREKKESFPLTVTSAQKNPTAFYLCASSNPGLNTGELFFGEGSRLTVL.

The V gene is TRBV6-1, the J gene TRBJ1-1; D uncertain. The germline gives CDR1 MNHNS, CDR2 SASEGT. Trimming removed 4 bases from V and 4 bases from J, with 16 bases in between. The CDR3 sequence is 15 residues long. The DNA of the CDR3 is TGTGCCAGCAGTGTGGAGGCCCCCTCTCTCACTGAAGCTTTCTTT. Residues: CASSVEAPSLTEAFF.

The chain uses TRBV7-2 and TRBJ1-2; possible D gene TRBD1, 6 bases. The V gene's germline CDR1 is SGHTA and CDR2 FQGNSA. V lost 4 bases and J lost 8, with 26 bases in between. The CDR3 is 17 amino acids. CDR3 DNA: TGTGCCAGCAGCTCCGGGGCTCCGGTGGGGGGGCGCACGGGCTACACCTTC. The encoded protein is CASSSGAPVGGRTGYTF.

This clone appeared a single time. The chain employs TRBV14 and TRBJ1-2; maybe TRBD1 (5 bases). This CDR3 contains 13 residues. The germline CDR1 and CDR2 sequences are SGHDN and FVKESK. V was cut by 3 bases and J by 7 bases, with 12 bases left in between. The DNA for the CDR3 is TGTGCCAGCAGCCAGTTATCTAGGGGTGGCTACACCTTC. It yields the protein CASSQLSRGGYTF.

The chain is built from TRBV27 and TRBJ1-5; tentatively, D is TRBD1 (5 bases). CDR3 length: 17 residues. The V gene lost 7 bases and the J gene lost 0 bases, with 19 bases spanning the gap. Per the germline V gene, CDR1 is MNHEY and CDR2 is SMNVEV (reference sequence). The CDR3 DNA reads TGTGCCAGCAAATCCCGACGGGCAGGACATAGCAATCAGCCCCAGCATTTT. This translates into CASKSRRAGHSNQPQHF.